The 18 T cell receptor beta chains presented below share a single source sample, sequenced in a study of blood T cell repertoires in COVID-19. Clones were read by immunoSEQ multiplex PCR, and TCRdb kept only the in-frame ones, dropping some. The profile shows about 170,000 clones, around nine tenths of them singletons. The sample was PBMCs or T cells enriched from blood (not recorded which). The receptors derive from a woman younger than 35 who had recovered from COVID-19.

This chain connects TRBV9 to TRBJ1-1; unclear D gene. Germline assignment: CDR1 SGDLS and CDR2 YYNGEE. CDR3 length: 13 amino acids. Trimming stripped 4 bases from V and 0 bases from J, with 7 bases between. CDR3 bases: TGTGCCAGCAGCCCCGGGGTGAACACTGAAGCTTTCTTT. It translates to CASSPGVNTEAFF.

The V gene is TRBV27, the J gene TRBJ2-1; 10 bases agree with TRBD2. Trimming removed 0 bases from V and 11 bases from J; junction bases left unmatched: 19. The CDR3 runs to 19 residues. Per the germline V gene, CDR1 is MNHEY and CDR2 is SMNVEV (reference sequence). This CDR3 reads CASSLSVGDRTSGGLKQFF. CDR3 nucleotides: TGTGCCAGCAGTTTATCGGTGGGGGATCGGACTAGCGGTGGGTTGAAGCAGTTCTTC.

The V gene is TRBV2, the J gene TRBJ2-1; the D gene is possibly TRBD1 (6 bases). CDR3 length: 15 residues. The V and J ends lost 5 bases and 0 bases respectively, with 11 bases between them. Germline assignment: CDR1 SNHLY and CDR2 FYNNEI. The CDR3 is CASSPDRSSYNEQFF. CDR3 DNA: TGTGCCAGCAGTCCAGACAGGAGCTCCTACAATGAGCAGTTCTTC.

The chain links TRBV15 to TRBJ2-1, with TRBD2 matching over 9 bases. J lost 9 bases, V lost 0 bases, and 9 bases had no gene match. The CDR3 totals 16 residues. The V gene's germline CDR1 is LNHNV and CDR2 YYDKDF (reference sequence). The CDR3 nucleotides read TGTGCCACCAGCAGAGATCTGGGGACTAGCCAGGGTGAGCAGTTCTTC. It encodes CATSRDLGTSQGEQFF.

This clone was found once. The chain has TRBV5-6 and TRBJ2-7; 9 nucleotides agree with TRBD1. CDR1 is SGHDT and CDR2 is YYEEEE in the germline V gene. The CDR3 has 16 amino acids. V dropped 4 bases and J dropped 2; count of bases not matched to a gene: 10. CDR3 amino acids: CASSHRQGVEAYEQYF. In DNA, the CDR3 is TGTGCCAGCAGCCATCGACAGGGGGTAGAAGCCTACGAGCAGTACTTC.

This chain joins TRBV14 and TRBJ2-2; 10 bases line up with TRBD1. The CDR3 covers 16 residues. Germline values: CDR1 SGHDN, CDR2 FVKESK. With 5 bases clipped from V and 5 bases from J, the junction kept 8 bases outside the gene matches. The CDR3 loop reads CASSNPGTGVTGELFF. Here the CDR3 DNA reads TGTGCCAGCAGCAACCCCGGGACAGGGGTAACCGGGGAGCTGTTTTTT.

The CDR3 DNA sequence: TGTGCCAGCAGTTCAGGGACAGGAGCTAACTATGGCTACACCTTC. It translates to CASSSGTGANYGYTF. This chain uses TRBV27 with TRBJ1-2; 8 nucleotides align to TRBD1. This CDR3 region has 15 residues. Germline lookup yields CDR1 MNHEY and CDR2 SMNVEV (reference sequence). Trimming took 4 bases from V and 0 from J; bases not matched to a gene: 4.

The genes are TRBV28 and TRBJ2-7; TRBD2 aligns across 15 bases. Germline trimming cut 3 bases from V and 3 bases from J; bases unmatched to any gene: 9. CDR1 MDHEN and CDR2 SYDVKM come from the germline V gene. This CDR3 is built from 18 residues. The CDR3 protein is CASSLWTSGRASRYEQYF. CDR3 sequence (DNA): TGTGCCAGCAGTTTGTGGACTAGCGGGAGGGCCAGCCGCTACGAGCAGTACTTC.

In regard to this clone: Other DNA sequences of this sample code for an identical CDR3. This chain joins TRBV5-1 and TRBJ2-3; D not certain. V shed 0 bases and J shed 2 bases, with 10 bases lying between them. The germline gives CDR1 SGHRS, CDR2 YFSETQ. CDR3 size: 15 residues. This CDR3 reads CASSLAGTSTDTQYF. DNA for the CDR3: TGCGCCAGCAGCTTGGCAGGTACTTCCACAGATACGCAGTATTTT.

This clone was counted only a few times. The chain employs TRBV20-1 and TRBJ2-5; possible D gene TRBD2, 6 bases. CDR3 size: 11 residues. CDR1 DFQATT and CDR2 SNEGSKA come from the germline V gene (reference sequence). V was pared by 5 bases and J by 5 bases, with 9 bases between. The CDR3 DNA reads as TGCAGTGCTTGGGACTCCGAGACCCAGTACTTC. Its protein is CSAWDSETQYF.

This clone was observed a handful of times. This chain connects TRBV4-3 to TRBJ2-2; D gene ambiguous. The CDR3 is 16 residues long. The V gene's germline CDR1 is LGHNA and CDR2 YSLEER. V lost 1 base and J 2 bases, leaving 11 bases between the germline ends. In DNA, the CDR3 is TGCGCCAGCAGCCAAGCGAATAACAGAAACACCGGGGAGCTGTTTTTT. It codes for CASSQANNRNTGELFF.

The rearrangement links TRBV7-8 to TRBJ2-5; TRBD2 matches at 7 bases. Trimming removed 6 bases from V and 2 bases from J; junction bases left unmatched: 15. Germline V CDR1 and CDR2: SGHVS, FQNEAQ. The CDR3 spans 17 residues. CDR3: CASRRRPGLGDQETQYF. The CDR3 DNA reads TGTGCCAGCAGGCGACGTCCAGGACTAGGGGATCAAGAGACCCAGTACTTC.

This clone was detected once. The rearrangement links TRBV23-1 to TRBJ2-7; possible D gene TRBD2, 6 bases. TRBV23-1 carries the ORF label, with uncertain function. V lost 0 bases and J lost 3, with 15 bases in between. This CDR3 spans 16 amino acids. The CDR3 bases are TGCGCCAGCAGTCAATCGAGGTCTAGCGAAAACTACGAGCAGTACTTC. This sequence encodes CASSQSRSSENYEQYF.

The gene calls are TRBV19 and TRBJ2-5; a possible D gene is TRBD1 (5 bases). This CDR3 comprises 15 residues. V lost 3 bases, J lost 2 bases, and 13 bases lay in between. Germline assignment: CDR1 LNHDA and CDR2 SQIVND (reference sequence). The CDR3 sequence is CASSIVAGFQETQYF. CDR3 bases: TGTGCCAGTAGTATCGTGGCAGGGTTTCAAGAGACCCAGTACTTC. Based on the CDR3 plus reference TRBV19 and TRBJ2-5, the full variable domain is DGGITQSPKYLFRKEGQNVTLSCEQNLNHDAMYWYRQDPGQGLRLIYYSQIVNDFQKGDIAEGYSVSREKKESFPLTVTSAQKNPTAFYLCASSIVAGFQETQYFGPGTRLLVL.

The rearrangement uses TRBV13 and TRBJ2-2, with 11 bases aligning to TRBD2. Germline CDR1 PRHDT, CDR2 FYEKMQ (reference sequence). J was trimmed by 2 bases and V by 0 bases; bases with no gene match: 8. The CDR3 has 19 amino acids. The CDR3 nucleotides read TGTGCCAGCAGCTTAGGCCGACTAGCGGGATGGGTTAACACCGGGGAGCTGTTTTTT. Amino acids: CASSLGRLAGWVNTGELFF.

The V call is TRBV28, the J call TRBJ2-3, with TRBD2 identical over 8 bases. The CDR3 covers 15 residues. CDR1 and CDR2 from the germline V gene are MDHEN and SYDVKM. Germline trimming cut 3 bases from V and 3 bases from J; bases unmatched to any gene: 5. The CDR3 bases are TGTGCCAGCAGTTTTGGGGGGACTAGAACAGATACGCAGTATTTT. Its translation is CASSFGGTRTDTQYF.

The chain has TRBV6-5 and TRBJ2-7; possible D gene TRBD2, 6 bases. CDR1 is MNHEY, CDR2 SVGAGI, per germline. Trimming took off 10 bases at V and 0 bases at J, with 13 bases between the two ends. The CDR3 runs 13 residues. CDR3 sequence (DNA): TGTGCCACCGAAAGCGGGCCCTCCTACGAGCAGTACTTC. Its protein product is CATESGPSYEQYF.

Details on this clone: Other DNA sequences from this sample encode an identical CDR3 as well. This chain joins TRBV20-1 and TRBJ1-2; unclear D gene. The length of the CDR3 is 11 residues. V gave up 4 bases and J gave up 3 bases, with 6 bases separating them. Looked up from germline, CDR1 is DFQATT and CDR2 is SNEGSKA (reference sequence). The CDR3 region has the DNA TGCAGTGCTACCGGGGACTATGGCTACACCTTC. This sequence encodes CSATGDYGYTF.